This section outlines one TCR beta chain sequence together with its context. The CDR3 covers 15 residues. In germline, CDR1 is MNHEY, CDR2 SVGAGI. The V gene end was trimmed by 6 bases and the J gene end by 6 bases; junction bases not matched to a gene: 13. These data originate in a study of blood T cell repertoires in COVID-19. Here immunoSEQ multiplex PCR was the method, and the copy in TCRdb shows in-frame clones only, minus some. The table has over 110,000 clones, 80% to 90% seen once. The specimen sequenced was PBMCs or T cells enriched from blood (not recorded which). The V call is TRBV6-5, the J call TRBJ1-2; TRBD1 matches 7 bases. The TCR was taken from a man in his fifties or sixties who had recovered from COVID-19. For the CDR3, the DNA is TGTGCCAGCAGGGCCCGAGGACAGGTGAGACATGGCTACACCTTC. Its translation is CASRARGQVRHGYTF.